This TCR beta chain was captured in a study of blood T cell repertoires in COVID-19. Study summary: Collection of acute and convalescent COVID-19 samples took place in the United States, Italy and Spain.

With 0 bases removed from V and 2 bases from J, the gap between germline ends came to 8 bases. The CDR3 has 14 residues. CDR1 is SGHAT and CDR2 is FQNNGV in the germline V gene. Generated by immunoSEQ multiplex PCR, the TCRdb table keeps only in-frame clones and is missing some. Of some 120,000 clones detected, around 80% appear once; the ten largest clones hold about 40%. The source of this sequence is a man in his forties with active or convalescent COVID-19. Material: peripheral blood. V is TRBV11-2 and J is TRBJ2-7; D unresolved. In DNA, the CDR3 is TGTGCCAGCAGCTTAGATGCATCTACCTACGAGCAGTACTTC. Translating it yields CASSLDASTYEQYF.